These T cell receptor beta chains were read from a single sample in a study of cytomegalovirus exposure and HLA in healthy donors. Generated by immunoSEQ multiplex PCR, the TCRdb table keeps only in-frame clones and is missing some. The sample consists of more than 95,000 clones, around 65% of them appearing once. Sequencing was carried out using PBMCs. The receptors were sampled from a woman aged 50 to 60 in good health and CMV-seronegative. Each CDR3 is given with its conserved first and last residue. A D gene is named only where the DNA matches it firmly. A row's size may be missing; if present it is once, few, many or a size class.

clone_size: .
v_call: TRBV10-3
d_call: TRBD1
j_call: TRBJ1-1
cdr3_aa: CAISEKQGDTEAFF
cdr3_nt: TGTGCCATCAGTGAGAAACAGGGGGACACCGAAGCTTTCTTT

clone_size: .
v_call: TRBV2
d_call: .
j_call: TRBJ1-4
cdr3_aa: CASSVRSGTNEKLFF
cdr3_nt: TGTGCCAGCAGTGTAAGGTCCGGGACAAATGAAAAACTGTTTTTT

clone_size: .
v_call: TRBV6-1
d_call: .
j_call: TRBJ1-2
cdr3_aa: CASSEGRGPYGYTF
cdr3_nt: TGTGCCAGCAGTGAAGGAAGAGGGCCCTATGGCTACACCTTC

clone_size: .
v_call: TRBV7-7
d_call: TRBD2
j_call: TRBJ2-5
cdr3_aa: CASSLGGGASLETQYF
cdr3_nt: TGTGCTAGCAGCCTTGGCGGGGGGGCCTCCCTAGAGACCCAGTACTTC

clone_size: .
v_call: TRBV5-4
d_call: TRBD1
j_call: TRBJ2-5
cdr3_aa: CASSWRQGQETQYF
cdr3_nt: TGTGCCAGCAGCTGGCGACAGGGCCAAGAGACCCAGTACTTC

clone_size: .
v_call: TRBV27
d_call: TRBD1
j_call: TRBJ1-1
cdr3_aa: CASSSWTGGYTEAFF
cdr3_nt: TGTGCCAGCAGTTCGTGGACAGGGGGGTACACTGAAGCTTTCTTT

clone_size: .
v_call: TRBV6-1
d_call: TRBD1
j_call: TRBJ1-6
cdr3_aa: CASTAGGFSPLHF
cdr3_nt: TGTGCCAGCACGGCAGGGGGTTTCTCACCCCTCCACTTT

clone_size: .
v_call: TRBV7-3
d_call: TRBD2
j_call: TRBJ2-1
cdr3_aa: CASSPGLAGGRNEQFF
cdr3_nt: TGTGCCAGCAGCCCGGGACTAGCGGGAGGTCGCAATGAGCAGTTCTTC

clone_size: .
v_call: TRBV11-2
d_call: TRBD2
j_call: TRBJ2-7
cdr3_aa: CASSLAGGTVYEQYF
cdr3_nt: TGTGCCAGCAGCTTAGCGGGAGGGACGGTCTACGAGCAGTACTTC

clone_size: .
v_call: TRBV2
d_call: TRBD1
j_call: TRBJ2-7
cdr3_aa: CASMGQGMYEQYF
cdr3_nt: TGTGCCAGCATGGGACAGGGGATGTACGAGCAGTACTTC

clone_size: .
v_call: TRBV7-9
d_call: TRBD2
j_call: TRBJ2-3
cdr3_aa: CASARWLAGEGDTQYF
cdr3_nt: TGTGCCAGCGCCCGGTGGCTAGCGGGAGAGGGAGATACGCAGTATTTT

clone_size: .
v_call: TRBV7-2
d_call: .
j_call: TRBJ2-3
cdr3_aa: CASSRLATSTDTQYF
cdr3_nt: TGTGCCAGCAGCCGGCTAGCGACTAGCACAGATACGCAGTATTTT

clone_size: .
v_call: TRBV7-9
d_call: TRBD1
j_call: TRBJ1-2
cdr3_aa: CASTWTGVGYGYTF
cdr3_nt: TGTGCCAGCACCTGGACAGGGGTGGGTTATGGCTACACCTTC

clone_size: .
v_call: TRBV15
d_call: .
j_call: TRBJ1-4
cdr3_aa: CATSGAATNEKLFF
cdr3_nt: TGTGCCACCAGCGGGGCTGCAACTAATGAAAAACTGTTTTTT

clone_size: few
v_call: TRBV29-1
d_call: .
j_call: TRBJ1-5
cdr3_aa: CSGGEGSNQPQHF
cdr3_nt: TGCAGCGGCGGCGAGGGCAGCAATCAGCCCCAGCATTTT

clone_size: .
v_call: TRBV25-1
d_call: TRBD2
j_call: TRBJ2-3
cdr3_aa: CASSLGLAGGFTDTQYF
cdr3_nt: TGTGCCAGCAGTTTGGGACTAGCGGGAGGGTTCACAGATACGCAGTATTTT

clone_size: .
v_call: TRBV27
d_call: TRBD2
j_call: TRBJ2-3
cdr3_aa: CASRAWRESGGTDTQYF
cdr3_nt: TGTGCCAGCAGGGCCTGGCGGGAGTCGGGGGGCACAGATACGCAGTATTTT

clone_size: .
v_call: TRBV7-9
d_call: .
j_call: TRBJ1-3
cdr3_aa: CASSISGQNSGNTIYF
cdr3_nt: TGTGCCAGCAGCATCTCGGGACAAAACTCTGGAAACACCATATATTTT

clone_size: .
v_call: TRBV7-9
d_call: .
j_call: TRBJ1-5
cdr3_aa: CASSPGDLWGDQPQHF
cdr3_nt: TGTGCCAGCAGCCCCGGAGACTTATGGGGCGATCAGCCCCAGCATTTT

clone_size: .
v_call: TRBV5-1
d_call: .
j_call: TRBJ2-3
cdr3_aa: CASSSSDWSLDTQYF
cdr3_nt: TGCGCCAGCAGCTCATCGGACTGGAGCCTAGATACGCAGTATTTT

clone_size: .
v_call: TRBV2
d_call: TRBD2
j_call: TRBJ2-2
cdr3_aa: CASSVISGGAGELFF
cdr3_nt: TGTGCCAGCAGTGTCATTAGCGGGGGGGCCGGGGAGCTGTTTTTT

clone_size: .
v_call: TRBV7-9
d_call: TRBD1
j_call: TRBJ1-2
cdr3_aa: CASSLQAGTVVGGYTF
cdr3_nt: TGTGCCAGCAGCTTACAAGCCGGGACAGTCGTGGGTGGCTACACCTTC

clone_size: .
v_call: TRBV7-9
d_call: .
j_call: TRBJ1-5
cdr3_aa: CASSNRGTYSNQPQHF
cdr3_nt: TGTGCCAGCAGCAACCGGGGAACCTATAGCAATCAGCCCCAGCATTTT

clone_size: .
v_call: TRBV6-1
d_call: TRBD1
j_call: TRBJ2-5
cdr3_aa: CASSEAALDRFETQYF
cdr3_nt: TGTGCCAGCAGTGAAGCAGCCCTGGACAGGTTTGAGACCCAGTACTTC

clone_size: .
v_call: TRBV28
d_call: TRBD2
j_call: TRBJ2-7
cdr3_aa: CASSSWPGMVGLAETYEQYF
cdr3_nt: TGTGCCAGCAGTTCCTGGCCAGGCATGGTAGGACTAGCGGAGACCTACGAGCAGTACTTC

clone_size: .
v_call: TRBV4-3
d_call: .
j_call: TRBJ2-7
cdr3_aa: CASSLLQGYEQYF
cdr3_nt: TGCGCCAGCAGCCTCCTACAGGGCTACGAGCAGTACTTC